These T cell receptor beta chains were read from a single sample in a study of blood T cell repertoires in COVID-19. This table comes from immunoSEQ multiplex PCR, and its TCRdb copy is limited to in-frame clones, with some not included. The table records 51,000 or so clones, about 80% of them present only once. Input material: peripheral blood. The receptor source for this set is a man between 70 and 80 years old with active COVID-19. Each CDR3 is given with its conserved first and last residue. A D gene is named only where the DNA matches it firmly. For some rows the clone size is stated as once, few or many, or as a class when expanded; others skip it.

D,size,length,J,V,DNA,CDR3
.,.,16,TRBJ1-6,TRBV5-4,TGTGCCAGCAGCCCCCCCCAAGAGGGTAATAATTCACCCCTCCACTTT,CASSPPQEGNNSPLHF
.,medium-sized,14,TRBJ1-6,TRBV11-1,TGTGCCAGCAGCTTAGGGGTGGGGCTGACACCCCTCCACTTT,CASSLGVGLTPLHF
.,.,15,TRBJ2-3,TRBV4-3,TGCGCCAGCAGCCAAGATTACCGGAGTGGTGGTACGCAGTATTTT,CASSQDYRSGGTQYF
TRBD1,.,14,TRBJ1-1,TRBV6-6,TGTGCCAGCAGCGGACGGACAGGGAGCACTGAAGCTTTCTTT,CASSGRTGSTEAFF
.,.,14,TRBJ1-3,TRBV29-1,TGCAGCGTTGACAGGGGAGGGACTGGAAACACCATATATTTT,CSVDRGGTGNTIYF
.,.,14,TRBJ1-2,TRBV4-1,TGCGCCAGCAGCCAAATGACAGGTGGCTATGGCTACACCTTC,CASSQMTGGYGYTF
.,once,17,TRBJ1-2,TRBV28,TGTGCCAGCAGTTTAGGGGGGTCAGGGAAGGTGGGTAATGGCTACACCTTC,CASSLGGSGKVGNGYTF
.,.,13,TRBJ2-1,TRBV3-1/TRBV3-2,TGTGCCAGCAGCCAGAGTCCGGGGACAGAGCAGTTCTTC,CASSQSPGTEQFF
.,.,13,TRBJ1-4,TRBV7-6,TGTGCCAGCAGCAAGACAAACTGGGAAAAACTGTTTTTT,CASSKTNWEKLFF
.,.,17,TRBJ2-1,TRBV5-1,TGCGCCAGCAGCGCCCGCCCGGGGGGCCAGTTATTTAGTGAGCAGTTCTTC,CASSARPGGQLFSEQFF
.,.,13,TRBJ2-3,TRBV5-6,TGTGCCAGCAGCTTTACGGGCACAGATACGCAGTATTTT,CASSFTGTDTQYF
TRBD1,.,16,TRBJ1-3,TRBV19,TGTGCCAGTACCGGACAGGGGAAAAGGTCTGGAAACACCATATATTTT,CASTGQGKRSGNTIYF
.,.,15,TRBJ1-3,TRBV30,TGTGCCTGGAACGGGTCTTTAAGCTCTGGAAACACCATATATTTT,CAWNGSLSSGNTIYF
.,.,12,TRBJ1-1,TRBV11-3,TGTGCCAGCAGCTATGGGGGGACTGAAGCTTTCTTT,CASSYGGTEAFF
TRBD1,.,15,TRBJ2-7,TRBV4-1,TGCGCCAGCAGCCAAACAGGGGGCTTAGTCTACGAGCAGTACTTC,CASSQTGGLVYEQYF
TRBD1,.,15,TRBJ2-1,TRBV6-5,TGTGCCAGCAGGGGGGGACAGGGGGCGAGAAATGAGCAGTTCTTC,CASRGGQGARNEQFF
.,.,15,TRBJ2-2,TRBV27,TGTGCCAGCAGTCCCCGGCGGGTGAACACCGGGGAGCTGTTTTTT,CASSPRRVNTGELFF
TRBD2,.,16,TRBJ2-2,TRBV3-1/TRBV3-2,TGTGCCAGCAGCCAGAGACTAGCGGGGCCCACCGGGGAGCTGTTTTTT,CASSQRLAGPTGELFF
.,.,14,TRBJ2-5,TRBV7-2,TGTGCCAGCAGCTTACTAGCCGGTCGAGAGACCCAGTACTTC,CASSLLAGRETQYF
TRBD2,.,16,TRBJ2-3,TRBV9,TGTGCCAGCAGCGTATTTAGCGGGGTAAGCACAGATACGCAGTATTTT,CASSVFSGVSTDTQYF
TRBD1,.,13,TRBJ1-2,TRBV7-2,TGTGCCAGCAGCCGGGACAGAAACTATGGCTACACCTTC,CASSRDRNYGYTF
.,.,13,TRBJ2-5,TRBV5-6,TGTGCCAGCAGCTTAGCGGTCGAAGAGACCCAGTACTTC,CASSLAVEETQYF
TRBD1,.,15,TRBJ1-6,TRBV6-5,TGTGCCAGCAGTTACTCCGACAGGGCTGATTCACCCCTCCACTTT,CASSYSDRADSPLHF
TRBD1,.,17,TRBJ1-1,TRBV6-1,TGTGCCAGCAGTGCCAGTACCTCCGGGACAGGGAGGACTGAAGCTTTCTTT,CASSASTSGTGRTEAFF
.,.,15,TRBJ2-2,TRBV11-2,TGTGCCAGCAGCTTAATTCGCGATTCCACCGGGGAGCTGTTTTTT,CASSLIRDSTGELFF
.,.,11,TRBJ2-5,TRBV30,TGTGCCTGGAGTGGCGAGGAGGCCCAGTACTTC,CAWSGEEAQYF
.,.,15,TRBJ2-2,TRBV6-6,TGTGCCAGCACCCTTTCGAGAAAGATTACCGGGGAGCTGTTTTTT,CASTLSRKITGELFF
.,.,12,TRBJ1-1,TRBV10-3,TGTGCCATCAGTGACCATAACACTGAAGCTTTCTTT,CAISDHNTEAFF
.,.,14,TRBJ1-1,TRBV19,TGTGCCAGTAGTCTAGGGACTTTGAACACTGAAGCTTTCTTT,CASSLGTLNTEAFF
.,.,15,TRBJ1-2,TRBV24-1,TGTGCCACCAGTGGAGGGGCTTCCGGGAGCTATGGCTACACCTTC,CATSGGASGSYGYTF
TRBD1,.,15,TRBJ2-7,TRBV5-1,TGCGCCAGCAGCTCGGGGGACAGGGGAAGTAACGAGCAGTACTTC,CASSSGDRGSNEQYF
.,.,14,TRBJ2-7,TRBV18,TGTGCCAGCTCACCCACAGGTTACTCCTACGAGCAGTACTTC,CASSPTGYSYEQYF
TRBD1,few,20,TRBJ1-1,TRBV24-1,TGTGCCACCAGTGATTCCGGGACAGGGGGGTCCCACTCAATGAACACTGAAGCTTTCTTT,CATSDSGTGGSHSMNTEAFF
TRBD1,.,16,TRBJ1-3,TRBV18,TGTGCCAGCTCACCACTGGGGACAGACTCTGGAAACACCATATATTTT,CASSPLGTDSGNTIYF
TRBD1,.,13,TRBJ1-1,TRBV9,TGTGCCAGCAGTGTATCCTGGACAGGGTCGGCTTTCTTT,CASSVSWTGSAFF
.,.,15,TRBJ2-3,TRBV9,TGTGCCAGCAGCCCCCAGGGGGGAGTTACAGATACGCAGTATTTT,CASSPQGGVTDTQYF
TRBD2,few,13,TRBJ2-5,TRBV10-3,TGTGCCAGCCGACTAGCGGGACAAGAGACCCAGTACTTC,CASRLAGQETQYF